This section outlines one T cell receptor (beta chain) sequence together with its context. The data stem from a study of blood T cell repertoires in COVID-19. Study details: Both acute and convalescent COVID-19 samples were obtained from the United States, Italy and Spain. PBMCs, B-cell-depleted T cells, or T cells provided the cDNA or gDNA that made up the material.

After removal of 1 base from V and 9 bases from J, the junction contained 12 bases not matched to a gene. The CDR3 spans 17 residues. Per the germline V gene, CDR1 is LGHNA and CDR2 is YNFKEQ. In the authors' methods: Estimates of nucleated cell counts were drawn from the amplification of reference gene primers. TCRdb keeps only in-frame clones here, not all; method: immunoSEQ multiplex PCR. V, J and clone size reflect that table, while D and trimming were determined from the DNA. The sample shows 30,000 to 45,000 clones, more than 60% of them seen only once. The specimen sequenced was peripheral blood. The sequence came from a man between 60 and 75 years old with active COVID-19. The chain couples TRBV4-2 to TRBJ2-2, with 9 bases lining up with TRBD1. The CDR3 spells CASSQVLPGTGIRELFF. CDR3 in DNA: TGTGCCAGCAGCCAAGTCCTTCCCGGGACAGGGATTCGGGAGCTGTTTTTT.